A selection of T cell receptor beta chains follows, all from one sample in a study of early T cells in non-severe SARS-CoV-2 infection. TCRdb re-derived calls from the 5' RACE reads in MiXCR, one entry per CDR3 protein. The sample lists roughly 62,000 distinct CDR3 sequences, 6.5% to 8.5% occurring once. Sequencing used whole blood. These TCRs come from an adult who was a healthcare worker with PCR-confirmed SARS-CoV-2 infection or an uninfected control (not recorded which). Both conserved end residues are part of each CDR3. A D gene is named only where the DNA matches it firmly. Clone size, where shown, is once, few, many, or a class for clones that have expanded.

v_gene: TRBV18
d_gene: -
j_gene: TRBJ2-7
abundance: -
CDR3aa: CASSPTQNHEQYF
CDR3nt: TGTGCCAGCTCACCAACACAGAACCACGAGCAGTACTTC

v_gene: TRBV5-1
d_gene: TRBD1
j_gene: TRBJ1-1
abundance: many
CDR3aa: CASSLTGMNTEAFF
CDR3nt: TGTGCCAGCAGTCTGACAGGGATGAACACTGAAGCTTTCTTT

v_gene: TRBV11-3
d_gene: -
j_gene: TRBJ2-2
abundance: -
CDR3aa: CASSRQGAGELFF
CDR3nt: TGTGCCAGCAGCCGGCAGGGAGCCGGGGAGCTGTTTTTT

v_gene: TRBV18
d_gene: -
j_gene: TRBJ2-7
abundance: few
CDR3aa: CASSPPFEGEQYF
CDR3nt: TGTGCCAGCTCACCTCCCTTCGAGGGGGAGCAGTACTTC

v_gene: TRBV29-1
d_gene: TRBD2
j_gene: TRBJ2-7
abundance: -
CDR3aa: CSVEEGSGRQYF
CDR3nt: TGCAGCGTTGAGGAGGGTAGCGGGAGACAGTACTTC

v_gene: TRBV7-7
d_gene: TRBD2
j_gene: TRBJ2-5
abundance: many
CDR3aa: CASSPGGGRGETQYF
CDR3nt: TGTGCCAGCAGCCCTGGGGGAGGGAGAGGAGAGACCCAGTACTTC

v_gene: TRBV20-1
d_gene: -
j_gene: TRBJ2-1
abundance: many
CDR3aa: CSASPVANEQFF
CDR3nt: TGCAGTGCTAGTCCAGTTGCCAATGAGCAGTTCTTC

v_gene: TRBV20-1
d_gene: TRBD2
j_gene: TRBJ2-3
abundance: many
CDR3aa: CSASRGAGEDTQYF
CDR3nt: TGCAGTGCTAGCCGGGGAGCGGGAGAAGATACGCAGTATTTT

v_gene: TRBV19
d_gene: TRBD1
j_gene: TRBJ2-7
abundance: few
CDR3aa: CASSAGTGGFYEQYF
CDR3nt: TGTGCCAGTAGTGCGGGGACAGGCGGCTTCTACGAGCAGTACTTC

v_gene: TRBV6-2/TRBV6-3
d_gene: TRBD2
j_gene: TRBJ2-3
abundance: few
CDR3aa: CASATGLAGTTDTQYF
CDR3nt: TGTGCCAGCGCTACGGGACTAGCGGGAACCACAGATACGCAGTATTTT

v_gene: TRBV30
d_gene: -
j_gene: TRBJ2-7
abundance: many
CDR3aa: CAWSVLGYEQYF
CDR3nt: TGTGCCTGGAGTGTACTAGGGTACGAGCAGTACTTC

v_gene: TRBV28
d_gene: -
j_gene: TRBJ1-2
abundance: many
CDR3aa: CASRTSGAANYGYTF
CDR3nt: TGTGCCAGCAGGACCTCAGGGGCCGCCAACTATGGCTACACCTTC

v_gene: TRBV5-1
d_gene: -
j_gene: TRBJ2-7
abundance: -
CDR3aa: CASSLEAVTSYEQYF
CDR3nt: TGCGCCAGCAGCTTGGAAGCAGTTACCTCCTACGAGCAGTACTTC

v_gene: TRBV5-1
d_gene: -
j_gene: TRBJ2-7
abundance: -
CDR3aa: CASSSGTSRYEQYF
CDR3nt: TGCGCCAGCAGCTCCGGGACATCACGCTACGAGCAGTACTTC

v_gene: TRBV5-1
d_gene: -
j_gene: TRBJ2-5
abundance: -
CDR3aa: CASSLAAVQETQYF
CDR3nt: TGCGCCAGCAGCTTGGCGGCGGTACAAGAGACCCAGTACTTC

v_gene: TRBV12-3/TRBV12-4
d_gene: -
j_gene: TRBJ2-1
abundance: few
CDR3aa: CASGPSYNEQFF
CDR3nt: TGTGCCAGCGGGCCTTCCTACAATGAGCAGTTCTTC

v_gene: TRBV7-2
d_gene: -
j_gene: TRBJ1-4
abundance: many
CDR3aa: CASSLGHRLANEKLFF
CDR3nt: TGTGCCAGCAGCTTAGGACACCGTCTAGCGAATGAAAAACTGTTTTTT

v_gene: TRBV21-1
d_gene: -
j_gene: TRBJ2-1
abundance: many
CDR3aa: CASSSGTTTYNEQFF
CDR3nt: TGTGCCAGCAGCTCCGGGACAACTACCTACAATGAGCAGTTCTTC

v_gene: TRBV5-1
d_gene: -
j_gene: TRBJ1-1
abundance: -
CDR3aa: CASSDLNTEAFF
CDR3nt: TGCGCCAGCAGTGACCTGAACACTGAAGCTTTCTTT

v_gene: TRBV14
d_gene: -
j_gene: TRBJ2-2
abundance: few
CDR3aa: CASSQWTFLGGELFF
CDR3nt: TGTGCCAGCAGCCAATGGACTTTCTTGGGAGGGGAGCTGTTTTTT

v_gene: TRBV7-9
d_gene: -
j_gene: TRBJ2-3
abundance: -
CDR3aa: CASSLVRGDTQYF
CDR3nt: TGTGCCAGCAGCTTAGTACGTGGAGATACGCAGTATTTT

v_gene: TRBV7-6
d_gene: TRBD2
j_gene: TRBJ2-1
abundance: many
CDR3aa: CASSLTTSTEQFF
CDR3nt: TGTGCCAGCAGCTTAACGACTAGCACTGAGCAGTTCTTC

v_gene: TRBV5-1
d_gene: TRBD2
j_gene: TRBJ2-6
abundance: medium-sized
CDR3aa: CASSPTSAGANVLTF
CDR3nt: TGCGCCAGCAGCCCAACTAGCGCTGGGGCCAACGTCCTGACTTTC

v_gene: TRBV18
d_gene: TRBD1
j_gene: TRBJ2-7
abundance: -
CDR3aa: CASSPPGQVVEQYF
CDR3nt: TGTGCCAGCTCACCCCCGGGACAGGTGGTCGAGCAGTACTTC

v_gene: TRBV27
d_gene: TRBD1
j_gene: TRBJ1-6
abundance: many
CDR3aa: CASSLYGTGGTGSPLHF
CDR3nt: TGTGCCAGCAGTTTGTATGGGACAGGGGGGACTGGTTCACCCCTCCACTTT

v_gene: TRBV15
d_gene: TRBD1
j_gene: TRBJ2-1
abundance: few
CDR3aa: CATTRDRGLNEQFF
CDR3nt: TGTGCCACCACCCGGGACAGGGGCCTGAATGAGCAGTTCTTC

v_gene: TRBV5-8
d_gene: -
j_gene: TRBJ1-2
abundance: many
CDR3aa: CASSLDRDFNYGYTF
CDR3nt: TGTGCCAGCAGCTTGGACCGGGACTTTAACTATGGCTACACCTTC

v_gene: TRBV2
d_gene: -
j_gene: TRBJ2-5
abundance: many
CDR3aa: CASGPGETQYF
CDR3nt: TGTGCCAGCGGCCCTGGGGAGACCCAGTACTTC

v_gene: TRBV27
d_gene: TRBD2
j_gene: TRBJ2-3
abundance: few
CDR3aa: CASGFSGSTDTQYF
CDR3nt: TGTGCCAGCGGATTTAGCGGGAGCACAGATACGCAGTATTTT

v_gene: TRBV5-6
d_gene: -
j_gene: TRBJ2-7
abundance: -
CDR3aa: CASSPLGGGGTEQYF
CDR3nt: TGTGCCAGCAGCCCTTTGGGAGGAGGGGGTACAGAGCAGTACTTC

v_gene: TRBV7-2
d_gene: -
j_gene: TRBJ1-6
abundance: many
CDR3aa: CASSLALRQTLHF
CDR3nt: TGTGCCAGCAGCTTAGCCCTCCGGCAAACCCTCCACTTT

v_gene: TRBV24-1
d_gene: -
j_gene: TRBJ2-3
abundance: -
CDR3aa: CATSGGRASTDTQYF
CDR3nt: TGTGCCACCAGTGGAGGTAGGGCGAGCACAGATACGCAGTATTTT

v_gene: TRBV5-4
d_gene: -
j_gene: TRBJ2-7
abundance: few
CDR3aa: CASSSQYEQYF
CDR3nt: TGTGCCAGCAGCTCTCAGTACGAGCAGTACTTC

v_gene: TRBV19
d_gene: -
j_gene: TRBJ2-7
abundance: many
CDR3aa: CASSMDGYEQYF
CDR3nt: TGTGCCAGTAGTATGGACGGCTACGAGCAGTACTTC

v_gene: TRBV4-2
d_gene: TRBD2
j_gene: TRBJ2-3
abundance: -
CDR3aa: CASSQADAGGPDTQYF
CDR3nt: TGTGCCAGCAGCCAAGCGGACGCGGGGGGTCCAGATACGCAGTATTTT